The 28 T cell receptor beta chains listed next were all sequenced from one sample in a study of radiation and T cells in renal cell carcinoma. Sample time point: baseline pretreatment blood. Treatment here: 15 Gy SBRT to primary tumor, nephrectomy 4 weeks later. Data came from immunoSEQ multiplex PCR; TCRdb stores just in-frame clones and leaves some out. Here the sample spans approximately 140,000 clones, about 85% being singletons. Here the sequenced sample was blood, taken from a patient whose treatment included radiotherapy and nephrectomy. The receptors here all came from a woman in her 70s with renal cell carcinoma.

V is TRBV5-1 and J is TRBJ1-2; a weak D match, TRBD1 (5 bases). Trimming pared 4 bases from V and 8 bases from J, leaving 12 bases between. Germline V gives CDR1 SGHRS, CDR2 YFSETQ. The CDR3 contains 12 residues. The CDR3 DNA follows: TGCGCCAGCAGCAATTCAGGGCCCGGCTACACCTTC. Its translation is CASSNSGPGYTF. The full variable domain, completed using reference TRBV5-1 and TRBJ1-2, is KAGVTQTPRYLIKTRGQQVTLSCSPISGHRSVSWYQQTPGQGLQFLFEYFSETQRNKGNFPGRFSGRQFSNSRSEMNVSTLELGDSALYLCASSNSGPGYTFGSGTRLTVV.

The chain has TRBV7-9 and TRBJ2-1; D is uncertain. V was pared by 2 bases and J by 2 bases, with 13 bases between. This CDR3 contains 16 residues. Germline V CDR1 and CDR2: SEHNR, FQNEAQ (reference sequence). The chain's CDR3 is CASSLLTSFTYNEQFF. CDR3 DNA sequence: TGTGCCAGCAGCTTACTTACGTCGTTCACCTACAATGAGCAGTTCTTC.

CDR3 amino acids: CATSRDEEGNYGYTF. For the CDR3, the DNA is TGTGCCACCAGCAGAGATGAGGAGGGAAACTATGGCTACACCTTC. This rearrangement joins TRBV15 to TRBJ1-2; D remains ambiguous. CDR3 length: 15 amino acids. Germline CDR1 LNHNV, CDR2 YYDKDF (reference sequence). With 0 bases removed from V and 2 bases from J, the gap between germline ends came to 10 bases. The entire variable domain, with the rest obtained from reference TRBV15 and TRBJ1-2, is as follows: DAMVIQNPRYQVTQFGKPVTLSCSQTLNHNVMYWYQQKSSQAPKLLFHYYDKDFNNEADTPDNFQSRRPNTSFCFLDIRSPGLGDTAMYLCATSRDEEGNYGYTFGSGTRLTVV.

The rearrangement links TRBV7-2 to TRBJ2-3, with TRBD2 matching 13 bases. Trimming cost V 7 bases and J 0 bases; bases outside gene matches: 7. Germline V gene lookup returns CDR1 SGHTA and CDR2 FQGNSA. The CDR3 loop spans 17 amino acids. CDR3: CASIPGLAGPSTDTQYF. In DNA form, the CDR3 reads TGTGCCAGCATCCCGGGACTAGCGGGGCCTAGCACAGATACGCAGTATTTT.

The chain's CDR3 is CASSLALGNTGELFF. The CDR3 nucleotides read TGCGCCAGCAGCTTGGCACTAGGAAACACCGGGGAGCTGTTTTTT. This sequence joins TRBV5-1 and TRBJ2-2; a possible D gene is TRBD2 (5 bases). The CDR3 runs to 15 residues. V lost 0 bases and J 2 bases, leaving 8 bases between the germline ends. In germline, CDR1 is SGHRS, CDR2 YFSETQ.

The V call is TRBV7-9, the J call TRBJ1-2; TRBD1 aligns across 12 bases. The CDR3 is 16 residues long. V gave up 10 bases and J gave up 7 bases; unmatched junction bases: 16. The germline CDR1 and CDR2 sequences are SEHNR and FQNEAQ (reference sequence). As DNA, the CDR3 is TGTGCCACCCCCCCCATTACGGGACAGGGGGCGAGTGGCTACACCTTC. Encoded protein: CATPPITGQGASGYTF.

The J gene is TRBJ1-4, the V gene TRBV18, with 10 bases identical to TRBD1. Germline V gene data show CDR1 as KGHSH and CDR2 as LQKENI. V lost 3 bases and J lost 6; bases outside the gene matches: 4. CDR3 length: 15 amino acids. Written as DNA, the CDR3 is TGTGCCAGCTCACCCCCGGGACAGGGGTATGAAAAACTGTTTTTT. Encoded protein: CASSPPGQGYEKLFF.

The V and J genes are TRBV5-1 and TRBJ2-2, with 9 bases aligning to TRBD1. The germline gives CDR1 SGHRS, CDR2 YFSETQ. The ends lost 1 base at V and 3 bases at J; junction bases unmatched: 1. The CDR3 loop spans 15 amino acids. The CDR3 spells CASSLRTGDTGELFF. The CDR3 DNA follows: TGCGCCAGCAGCTTGCGGACAGGGGACACCGGGGAGCTGTTTTTT.

The rearrangement uses TRBV5-4 and TRBJ2-7; D is possibly TRBD1 or TRBD2 (5 bases each). Germline-derived CDR1 and CDR2 are SGHNT and YYREEE (reference sequence). This CDR3 comprises 13 residues. The V gene lost 2 bases and the J gene lost 2 bases, with 8 bases spanning the gap. The CDR3 nucleotides read TGTGCCAGCAGCTTACGGGGCCCCTACGAGCAGTACTTC. It specifies CASSLRGPYEQYF.

The genes are TRBV19 and TRBJ2-1; TRBD1 matches at 8 bases. This CDR3 has 15 residues. The germline CDR1 and CDR2 sequences are LNHDA and SQIVND (reference sequence). With 5 bases clipped from V and 7 bases from J, the junction kept 10 bases outside the gene matches. As DNA, the CDR3 is TGTGCCAGTAGTCCCGCTGGACAGGGAGGAAATGAGCAGTTCTTC. Its translation is CASSPAGQGGNEQFF.

The count of this clone is one. The V gene is TRBV27, the J gene TRBJ2-1, with D maybe TRBD2 (5 bases). Germline V gives CDR1 MNHEY, CDR2 SMNVEV (reference sequence). V was cut by 7 bases and J by 0 bases, with 13 bases left in between. The CDR3 loop spans 15 amino acids. CDR3 amino acids: CASKGGQSSYNEQFF. In DNA, the CDR3 is TGTGCCAGCAAAGGCGGGCAGAGCTCCTACAATGAGCAGTTCTTC.

V usage is TRBV6-5 and J usage is TRBJ2-7, with 7 positions matching TRBD2. Germline assignment: CDR1 MNHEY and CDR2 SVGAGI. The V gene end was trimmed by 4 bases and the J gene end by 4 bases; junction bases not matched to a gene: 7. This CDR3 is 14 amino acids long. The DNA for the CDR3 is TGTGCCAGCAGTTCCCCAGGGCGGGGGTACGAGCAGTACTTC. Translated, it gives CASSSPGRGYEQYF.

The V and J genes are TRBV7-2 and TRBJ1-4; D is perhaps TRBD1 (5 bases). Germline CDR1 SGHTA, CDR2 FQGNSA. CDR3 length: 14 amino acids. V was clipped by 5 bases and J by 8 bases, with 15 bases between them. Here the CDR3 reads CASSLGDLGEKLFF. CDR3 coding DNA: TGTGCCAGCAGCCTAGGGGACCTAGGGGAAAAACTGTTTTTT.

There are a few counts of this clone. The chain couples TRBV15 to TRBJ1-3; weak D call: TRBD1 (5 bases). The germline V gene has CDR1 LNHNV and CDR2 YYDKDF (reference sequence). The length of the CDR3 is 15 residues. The V end lost 1 base, the J end lost 4 bases, and 11 bases lay between the germline ends. CDR3 DNA: TGTGCCACCAGCAGAGTAAGGGGCGAAGGAAACACCATATATTTT. It specifies CATSRVRGEGNTIYF.

In this sample, this clone turned up once. V gene TRBV15 combines with J gene TRBJ1-2; no clear D. Germline loops: CDR1 LNHNV, CDR2 YYDKDF (reference sequence). V lost 3 bases and J lost 8, with 13 bases in between. This CDR3 has 13 amino acids. CDR3 sequence: CATSSTLGSGYTF. CDR3 nucleotide sequence: TGTGCCACCAGCAGTACCCTGGGCAGCGGCTACACCTTC.

V gene TRBV4-2 combines with J gene TRBJ2-5; 15 nucleotides line up with TRBD2. Germline lookup yields CDR1 LGHNA and CDR2 YNFKEQ. This CDR3 comprises 18 residues. V lost 6 bases and J lost 5; bases outside the gene matches: 13. The CDR3 spells CASSRGLAGGHRQETQYF. The CDR3 bases are TGTGCCAGCAGTCGGGGACTAGCGGGGGGCCACCGCCAGGAGACCCAGTACTTC.

V is TRBV6-5 and J is TRBJ2-3, with D possibly TRBD1 on 5 matching bases. V lost 7 bases and J 5 bases, leaving 13 bases between the germline ends. From germline, CDR1 is MNHEY and CDR2 SVGAGI. This CDR3 has 13 residues. The DNA for the CDR3 is TGTGCCAGCACGCCGTCCGACAGAGATACGCAGTATTTT. Translated: CASTPSDRDTQYF.

V gene TRBV4-3 combines with J gene TRBJ1-6; tentatively, D is TRBD1 (5 bases). V was cut by 0 bases and J by 10 bases, with 10 bases left in between. This CDR3 is built from 14 residues. Per the germline V gene, CDR1 is LGHNA and CDR2 is YSLEER. This CDR3 reads CASSQESRGSPLHF. The CDR3 DNA reads as TGCGCCAGCAGCCAAGAATCGAGGGGATCACCCCTCCACTTT.

The V and J genes are TRBV28 and TRBJ2-7; D unclear. This CDR3 is 13 amino acids long. V was pared by 7 bases and J by 5 bases, with 15 bases between. Germline lookup yields CDR1 MDHEN and CDR2 SYDVKM. The CDR3 reads CASTEGGNHEQYF. CDR3 in DNA: TGTGCCAGCACCGAAGGCGGCAACCACGAGCAGTACTTC.

The J gene is TRBJ2-2, the V gene TRBV7-9, with 7 bases fitting TRBD2. Germline CDR1 SEHNR, CDR2 FQNEAQ (reference sequence). The length of the CDR3 is 15 residues. The V segment lost 2 bases and the J segment 6 bases; nucleotides outside the gene matches: 6. CDR3 coding DNA: TGTGCCAGCAGCTTAACGACGGGGGGTGCCGGGGAGCTGTTTTTT. Translation: CASSLTTGGAGELFF.

This clone was seen a handful of times. J is TRBJ1-2 and V is TRBV4-2, with a tentative D call TRBD1 (5 bases). CDR1 and CDR2 (germline): LGHNA, YNFKEQ. V gave up 0 bases and J gave up 2 bases, with 16 bases separating them. The CDR3 sequence is 17 residues long. CDR3 DNA sequence: TGTGCCAGCAGCCAAGATTGGGATTCGGGGACCAACTATGGCTACACCTTC. Its protein product is CASSQDWDSGTNYGYTF.

The gene calls are TRBV7-8 and TRBJ2-7; the match to TRBD2 covers 8 bases. Trimming at V came to 3 bases and at J to 1 base, leaving 2 bases not matched to a gene. The length of the CDR3 is 14 residues. Germline loops: CDR1 SGHVS, CDR2 FQNEAQ. The CDR3 region is CASSFSGGSYEQYF. The DNA for the CDR3 is TGTGCCAGCAGCTTCAGCGGGGGATCCTACGAGCAGTACTTC. Full variable domain (outside the CDR3, taken from reference TRBV7-8 and TRBJ2-7): GAGVSQSPRYKVAKRGQDVALRCDPISGHVSLFWYQQALGQGPEFLTYFQNEAQLDKSGLPSDRFFAERPEGSVSTLKIQRTQQEDSAVYLCASSFSGGSYEQYFGPGTRLTVT.

The chain uses TRBV28 and TRBJ1-5, with 9 positions matching TRBD1. The CDR3 totals 16 residues. Germline assignment: CDR1 MDHEN and CDR2 SYDVKM. V gave up 5 bases and J gave up 3 bases; unmatched junction bases: 8. The CDR3 region has the DNA TGTGCCAGCAGTCCGCCGACAGGGGGGAACAATCAGCCCCAGCATTTT. Translated: CASSPPTGGNNQPQHF.

This chain connects TRBV20-1 to TRBJ1-3; D gene unclear. The V and J ends lost 6 bases and 3 bases respectively, with 6 bases between them. The CDR3 extends over 11 amino acids. The germline gives CDR1 DFQATT, CDR2 SNEGSKA (reference sequence). CDR3 protein: CSAPYGNTIYF. The CDR3 DNA sequence: TGCAGTGCGCCGTATGGAAACACCATATATTTT.

The chain recombines TRBV5-6 with TRBJ1-1; TRBD1 is a possible D gene (5 bases). V was shortened by 1 base and J by 1 base, with 5 bases between the two germline ends. From germline, CDR1 is SGHDT and CDR2 YYEEEE. The CDR3 extends over 13 amino acids. CDR3 protein: CASSLTGNTEAFF. The CDR3 DNA reads TGTGCCAGCAGCTTGACAGGGAACACTGAAGCTTTCTTT.

The CDR3 here is CASSLGGLGEKLFF. The CDR3 DNA reads as TGTGCCAGCAGTCTCGGGGGGCTTGGTGAAAAACTGTTTTTT. The chain has TRBV28 and TRBJ1-4; possibly TRBD1 for D (6 bases). The V and J ends lost 5 bases and 7 bases respectively, with 14 bases between them. The length of the CDR3 is 14 residues. Germline CDR1 and CDR2: MDHEN and SYDVKM.

The chain recombines TRBV14 with TRBJ2-3, with no clear D. The germline V gene has CDR1 SGHDN and CDR2 FVKESK. The ends were cut back, 4 bases at V and 2 bases at J, with 13 bases in the middle. The CDR3 runs 15 residues. The CDR3 reads CASSPLGRATDTQYF. CDR3 coding DNA: TGTGCCAGCAGCCCTTTGGGTCGAGCCACAGATACGCAGTATTTT.

The genes are TRBV4-3 and TRBJ2-3; 10 bases are a match to TRBD2. The CDR3 is 19 amino acids. V lost 1 base to trimming and J lost 0 bases; unmatched junction nucleotides: 10. Germline CDR1 is LGHNA and CDR2 is YSLEER. The CDR3 loop reads CASSQAASGGARSTDTQYF. The CDR3 DNA reads as TGCGCCAGCAGCCAAGCAGCCAGCGGGGGGGCCCGTAGCACAGATACGCAGTATTTT.